A single sample gave rise to the 6 T cell receptor beta chains below, sequenced in a study of CD8 T cells in Susac syndrome. Random hexamers were used to reverse transcribe an amount of roughly 0.5 to 1 ug RNA. TCRdb ran MiXCR on the immunoSEQ multiplex PCR reads and lists one entry per CDR3 protein. The sample comprises 150,000 to 200,000 distinct CDR3 sequences, around 94% of which are singletons, and about 0.089% rests with the top ten. Sequenced sample: CD4+ T cells from PBMCs. These receptor sequences come from a human donor with multiple sclerosis.

V usage is TRBV4-3 and J usage is TRBJ1-5, with a possible D match to TRBD1 (6 bases). The germline gives CDR1 LGHNA, CDR2 YSLEER. V lost 0 bases and J lost 4, with 10 bases in between. This CDR3 has 15 amino acids. The CDR3 coding sequence is TGCGCCAGCAGCCAAGATAGCCAGGGGAATCAGCCCCAGCATTTT. It codes for CASSQDSQGNQPQHF.

This clonotype was detected once. The chain carries TRBV12-3 or TRBV12-4 and TRBJ1-2; 8 bases map to TRBD1. The trim removed 5 bases at V and 4 bases at J, leaving 6 bases unmatched. The CDR3 length is 14 residues. The CDR3 bases are TGTGCCAGCAGTCAGACAGGGGTGAGCTATGGCTACACCTTC. Translating it yields CASSQTGVSYGYTF.

The chain has TRBV20-1 and TRBJ1-1; D might be TRBD1 (6 bases). Looked up from germline, CDR1 is DFQATT and CDR2 is SNEGSKA (reference sequence). The CDR3 has 14 residues. V lost 1 base to trimming and J lost 7 bases, with 16 bases between them. CDR3 sequence reads: CSARAPMGGGEAFF. As DNA, the CDR3 is TGCAGTGCTAGAGCTCCAATGGGGGGCGGTGAAGCTTTCTTT.

J is TRBJ2-7 and V is TRBV24-1, with 8 bases that match TRBD1. Germline values: CDR1 KGHDR, CDR2 SFDVKD. The CDR3 extends over 14 amino acids. The junction had 4 bases not matched to a gene; V was cut back by 4 bases and J by 3 bases. The DNA of the CDR3 is TGTGCCACCAGTGAAGGGACAGGAAACTACGAGCAGTACTTC. It codes for CATSEGTGNYEQYF.

The chain joins TRBV6-5 to TRBJ2-3; D is possibly TRBD2 (5 bases). Germline V CDR1 and CDR2: MNHEY, SVGAGI. Trimming stripped 0 bases from V and 0 bases from J, with 7 bases between. The CDR3 is made up of 15 amino acids. Here the CDR3 reads CASSYSEGSTDTQYF. The CDR3 DNA is TGTGCCAGCAGTTACTCCGAGGGTAGCACAGATACGCAGTATTTT.

This chain joins TRBV19 and TRBJ1-2, with D possibly being TRBD1 (6 bases). This CDR3 contains 14 residues. V shed 3 bases and J shed 4 bases, with 12 bases lying between them. Germline values: CDR1 LNHDA, CDR2 SQIVND (reference sequence). CDR3 coding DNA: TGTGCCAGTAGTATGCAGGGGCTGTCCTATGGCTACACCTTC. It yields the protein CASSMQGLSYGYTF.